This T cell receptor beta chain was identified in a study of OX40 agonist ivuxolimab in advanced cancers. The sample holds a few counts of this clone. Some clones are missing from TCRdb's copy, which holds only in-frame ones; the method was immunoSEQ multiplex PCR. The top ten clones hold around 1.8% of a sample with more than 80,000 clones, 80% to 90% of them seen once. The ends were cut back, 4 bases at V and 8 bases at J, with 15 bases in the middle. The CDR3 runs to 13 residues. The germline gives CDR1 SGHRS, CDR2 YFSETQ. The specimen comprised CD4+ or CD8+ T cells sorted from blood, sampled in a trial of the OX40 agonist ivuxolimab. The V gene is TRBV5-1, the J gene TRBJ1-2; D is perhaps TRBD1 (5 bases). The sequence was obtained from an adult with an advanced solid tumor such as melanoma, head and neck, liver or kidney cancer. CDR3 nucleotide sequence: TGCGCCAGCAGCCCCGGGGGAATTCGGGGCTACACCTTC. This sequence encodes CASSPGGIRGYTF.